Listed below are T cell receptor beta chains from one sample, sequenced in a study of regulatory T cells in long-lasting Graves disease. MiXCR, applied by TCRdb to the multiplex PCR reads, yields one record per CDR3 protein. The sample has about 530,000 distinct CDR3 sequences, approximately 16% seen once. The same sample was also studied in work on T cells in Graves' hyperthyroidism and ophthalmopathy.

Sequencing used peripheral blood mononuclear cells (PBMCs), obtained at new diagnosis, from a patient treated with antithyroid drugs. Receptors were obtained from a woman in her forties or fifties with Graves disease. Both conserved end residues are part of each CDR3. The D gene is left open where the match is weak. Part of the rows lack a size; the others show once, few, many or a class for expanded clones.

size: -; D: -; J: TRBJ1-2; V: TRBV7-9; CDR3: CASSLGRGSNYGYTF; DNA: TGTGCCAGCAGCTTAGGCCGGGGAAGTAACTATGGCTACACCTTC
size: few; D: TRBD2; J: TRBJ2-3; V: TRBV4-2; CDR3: CASSQVGGNTDTQYF; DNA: TGTGCCAGCAGCCAAGTCGGGGGGAACACAGATACGCAGTATTTT
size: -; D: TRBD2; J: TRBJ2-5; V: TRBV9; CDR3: CASSLTAGGRETQYF; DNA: TGTGCCAGCAGCCTGACCGCGGGGGGGCGAGAGACCCAGTACTTC
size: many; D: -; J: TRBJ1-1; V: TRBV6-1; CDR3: CASSEGGMNTEAFF; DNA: TGTGCCAGCAGTGAGGGGGGGATGAACACTGAAGCTTTCTTT
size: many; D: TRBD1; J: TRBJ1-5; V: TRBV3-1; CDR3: CASSQGGQSNQPQHF; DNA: TGTGCCAGCAGCCAAGGGGGACAGAGCAATCAGCCCCAGCATTTT
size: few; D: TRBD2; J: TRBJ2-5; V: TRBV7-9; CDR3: CASNYNVGRGQETQYF; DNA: TGTGCCAGCAACTACAACGTTGGGCGGGGGCAAGAGACCCAGTACTTC
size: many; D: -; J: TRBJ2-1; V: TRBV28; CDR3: CASSSGRLYNEQFF; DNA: TGTGCCAGCAGTTCGGGCAGGTTATACAATGAGCAGTTCTTC
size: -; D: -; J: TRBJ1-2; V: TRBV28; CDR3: CASTHLGYGYTF; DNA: TGTGCCAGCACCCATTTGGGCTATGGCTACACCTTC
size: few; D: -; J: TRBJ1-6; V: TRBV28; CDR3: CASSRTMGQTFSPLHF; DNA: TGTGCCAGCAGCCGGACGATGGGGCAGACATTTTCACCCCTCCACTTT
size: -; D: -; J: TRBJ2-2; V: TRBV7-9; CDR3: CASSIGSGELFF; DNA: TGTGCCAGTAGTATAGGTTCCGGGGAGCTGTTTTTT
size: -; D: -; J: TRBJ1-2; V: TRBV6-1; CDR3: CATGGVEAYGYTF; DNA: TGTGCCACCGGGGGGGTGGAAGCCTATGGCTACACCTTC
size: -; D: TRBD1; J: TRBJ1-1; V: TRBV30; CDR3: CAWSAMDRVHTEAFF; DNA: TGTGCCTGGAGTGCCATGGACAGGGTTCACACTGAAGCTTTCTTT
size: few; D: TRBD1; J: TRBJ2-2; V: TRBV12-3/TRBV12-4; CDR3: CASRSIRDRDTGELFF; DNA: TGTGCCAGCAGATCCATCCGGGACAGGGACACCGGGGAGCTGTTTTTT
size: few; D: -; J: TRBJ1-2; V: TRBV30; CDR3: CAWSVEGLGYGYTF; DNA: TGTGCCTGGAGTGTAGAAGGTTTGGGCTATGGCTACACCTTC
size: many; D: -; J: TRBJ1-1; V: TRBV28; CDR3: CASYYGNGAEAFF; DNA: TGTGCCAGCTACTATGGGAATGGGGCTGAAGCTTTCTTT
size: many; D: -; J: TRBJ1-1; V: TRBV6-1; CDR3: CASLERFKNTEAFF; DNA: TGTGCCAGCTTAGAAAGATTTAAGAACACTGAAGCTTTCTTT
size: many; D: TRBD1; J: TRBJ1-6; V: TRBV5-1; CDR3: CASSSDRGLNSPLHF; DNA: TGCGCCAGCAGCTCCGACAGGGGGCTTAATTCACCCCTCCACTTT
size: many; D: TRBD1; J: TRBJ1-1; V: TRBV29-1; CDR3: CSVAHPGQGATPAFF; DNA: TGCAGCGTTGCTCACCCGGGACAGGGGGCGACCCCAGCTTTCTTT
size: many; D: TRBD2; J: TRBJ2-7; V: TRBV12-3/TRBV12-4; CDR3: CASSPGLAGASYEQYF; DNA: TGTGCCAGCAGCCCTGGACTAGCGGGGGCCTCCTACGAGCAGTACTTC
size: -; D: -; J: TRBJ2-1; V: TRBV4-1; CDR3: CASRSPGARQFF; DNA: TGCGCCAGCAGATCACCCGGGGCGCGGCAGTTCTTC
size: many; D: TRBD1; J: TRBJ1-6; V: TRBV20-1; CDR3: CSAREGTGSSPLHF; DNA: TGCAGTGCTAGAGAAGGGACAGGGTCCTCACCCCTCCACTTT
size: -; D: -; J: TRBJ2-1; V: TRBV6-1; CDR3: CATGSYNEQFF; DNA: TGTGCCACAGGGTCCTACAATGAGCAGTTCTTC
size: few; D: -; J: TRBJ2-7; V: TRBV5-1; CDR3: CASSSNGGPGEQYF; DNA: TGCGCCAGCAGCTCGAATGGGGGGCCAGGTGAGCAGTACTTC
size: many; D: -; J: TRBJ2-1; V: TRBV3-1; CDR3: CASSQDGVGQFF; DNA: TGTGCCAGCAGCCAAGACGGGGTTGGGCAGTTCTTC
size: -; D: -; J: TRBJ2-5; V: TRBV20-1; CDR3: CSARGRAGAQETQYF; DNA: TGCAGTGCTAGAGGGAGGGCGGGGGCACAAGAGACCCAGTACTTC
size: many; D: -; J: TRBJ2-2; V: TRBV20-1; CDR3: CSAFRGMTGELFF; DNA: TGCAGTGCTTTCAGGGGCATGACCGGGGAGCTGTTTTTT
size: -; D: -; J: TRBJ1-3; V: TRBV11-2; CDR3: CASGPLLKRDTNSGNTIYF; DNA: TGTGCCAGCGGCCCCCTCCTAAAACGGGACACCAACTCTGGAAACACCATATATTTT
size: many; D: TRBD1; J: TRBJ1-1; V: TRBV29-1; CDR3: CSVGPGGTEAFF; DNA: TGCAGCGTTGGGCCAGGGGGCACTGAAGCTTTCTTT
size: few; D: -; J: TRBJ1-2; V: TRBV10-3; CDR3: CAISSSGTAYGYTF; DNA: TGTGCCATCAGTTCATCCGGGACGGCCTATGGCTACACCTTC
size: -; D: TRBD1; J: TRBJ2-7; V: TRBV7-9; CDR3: CASSLIDRGQYEQYF; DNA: TGTGCCAGCAGCTTAATTGACAGGGGTCAATACGAGCAGTACTTC
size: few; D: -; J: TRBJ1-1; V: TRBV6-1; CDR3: CASRGDGYTEAFF; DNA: TGTGCCAGCAGGGGGGACGGATACACTGAAGCTTTCTTT
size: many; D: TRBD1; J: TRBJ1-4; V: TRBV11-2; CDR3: CASSYETGLGKLFF; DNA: TGTGCCAGCAGCTACGAGACAGGGCTCGGAAAACTGTTTTTT
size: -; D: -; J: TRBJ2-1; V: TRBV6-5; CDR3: CASSYRPGDIRNEQFF; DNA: TGTGCCAGCAGTTACAGGCCGGGGGACATAAGGAATGAGCAGTTCTTC
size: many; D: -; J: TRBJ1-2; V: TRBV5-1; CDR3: CASSFGDLYGYTF; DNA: TGCGCCAGCAGCTTCGGAGACCTCTATGGCTACACCTTC
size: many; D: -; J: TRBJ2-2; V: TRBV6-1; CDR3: CASGLTGNTGELFF; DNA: TGTGCCAGCGGCCTGACAGGGAACACCGGGGAGCTGTTTTTT
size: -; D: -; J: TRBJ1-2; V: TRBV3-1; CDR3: CASSQGKNYGYTF; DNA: TGTGCCAGCAGCCAAGGAAAAAACTATGGCTACACCTTC
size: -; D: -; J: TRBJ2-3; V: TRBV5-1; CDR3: CASSFLTLPYTDTQYF; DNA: TGCGCCAGCAGTTTCTTGACTCTCCCCTACACAGATACGCAGTATTTT
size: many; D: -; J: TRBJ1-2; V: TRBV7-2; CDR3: CASSFAGIPYGYTF; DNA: TGTGCCAGCAGCTTCGCAGGGATTCCCTATGGCTACACCTTC
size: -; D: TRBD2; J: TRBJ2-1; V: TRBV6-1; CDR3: CASRGLAGVAYNEQFF; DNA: TGTGCCAGCAGGGGACTAGCGGGGGTAGCCTACAATGAGCAGTTCTTC
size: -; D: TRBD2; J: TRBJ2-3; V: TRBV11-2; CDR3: CASRPTSGATDTQYF; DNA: TGTGCCAGCAGACCAACTAGCGGGGCCACAGATACGCAGTATTTT
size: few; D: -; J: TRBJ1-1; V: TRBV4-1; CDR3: CASSPYETRGNTEAFF; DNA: TGCGCCAGCAGCCCATATGAAACCAGGGGAAACACTGAAGCTTTCTTT